Reported below is one T cell receptor (beta chain). The TCR beta cDNA libraries contained unique molecular identifiers. From the PCR reads, TCRdb called clonotypes with MiXCR, one entry per CDR3 protein. The sample contains approximately 630,000 distinct CDR3 sequences, about 60% of which appear only once. The data were obtained in a study of post-analysis software for immune sequencing data. The sequence was collected from a girl aged 2 to 10 with multiple sclerosis. Sequenced: blood.

As DNA, the CDR3 is TGCAGCGTTAGATGGACTGAGAACACTGAAGCTTTCTTT. It yields the protein CSVRWTENTEAFF. The rearrangement uses TRBV29-1 and TRBJ1-1, with D uncertain. V gave up 5 bases and J gave up 1 base, with 11 bases separating them. CDR3 length: 13 residues. The germline CDR1 and CDR2 sequences are SQVTM and ANQGSEA.